A single TCR beta chain is shown here with its context. This clone was recorded a few times. Its antigen is unknown. No clone much larger than this one lies a single base away; base qualities are absent. The CDR3 runs 13 residues from the cysteine to the phenylalanine. Left in the record is the CDR3 DNA by itself, 39 bases read in frame from the first base. Taken from the germline V gene, the CDR1 and CDR2 loops are SNHLY and FYNNEI. V is pared back by 8 bases and J by 2 bases, with 13 bases lying between the germline termini. To be included, a participant needed at least one PBMC sample from before ART initiation plus at least two post-ART samples. All participants with HIV were treated in the United States of America. Before DNA extraction, cryopreserved samples containing about 0.9-10 million PBMC were thawed and washed. At the time of the earliest PBMC sample for each participant with HIV, ages ranged from roughly 20 to 60 years. PBMC samples were contributed by each participant from 1-4 timepoints before ART initiation and 2-8 timepoints after ART initiation, with a median of 7 samples. For every participant, serial HIV viral load, CD4+ T-cell count, ART history and demographic data were obtained. Using a Qiagen kit on a QIAcube, genomic DNA was extracted from unsorted PBMC, with samples processed in batches of 12.

The record originates from a study of long-term antiretroviral therapy in people with HIV (dated by TCRdb to 2021 to 2024). As for the study more broadly: The earliest samples were collected about a decade before the 2015 WHO recommendation for immediate ART, when ART was typically delayed until CD4 counts fell. Of the roughly 27 participants with HIV, about twelve were female. This retrospective serial study examined whether starting ART and sustained HIV suppression were associated with changes in the composition and diversity of the TRB repertoire in peripheral blood. From some 30 adults with confirmed HIV infection, the cohort provided under 200 cryopreserved PBMC samples, gathered serially across a mean of approximately six years (range 1-12). No cross-contamination during QIAcube processing was seen in test extractions of a monoclonal T-cell line run alongside a few dozen polyclonal samples. Overall study outcomes, separate from this receptor: ART initiation was associated with a significant increase in TRB diversity, but diversity stayed significantly below transplant donor controls even after long-term ART. Unsorted PBMC were profiled instead of sorted CD4+ and CD8+ T cells because pre-ART samples had limited cell numbers. No data were available on ART adherence, viral resistance or therapy changes, limiting inferences about post-ART repertoire changes. Expanded TRB clones identified before ART initiation dominated the repertoire at all time points, although this dominance fluctuated and declined in many PLHIV after ART. Limited PBMC availability meant only the TCR beta chain was sequenced, without alpha chain pairing. Compared with controls, HIV repertoires had narrower CDR3 length ranges, and the network structure pointed to an antigen-experienced repertoire that shifted only slightly toward naive after ART. Samples dated from the mid-2000s to the late 2010s, and the ART regimens used may be less effective than current ones.

The immunoSEQ hsTCRB v3.0 assay was used at survey level resolution to sequence the TRB variable region. The target sequencing depth for TRB was roughly 35,000-50,000 T-cell genomes per sample. Pooled TRB libraries were sequenced on an Illumina MiSeq with a v3 150-cycle kit. In the paper's pipeline: Repertoire analysis ran in R within a reproducible Nextflow workflow covering QC, data transformation and analysis. LymphoSeq2, an R package for exploring AIRR-Seq data, was used to implement the custom analyses. A few samples that produced fewer than 5000 total TRB sequences were removed, so about 200 HIV repertoires were analyzed. Among the 200 or so HIV repertoires that were kept, some 60 were collected before ART initiation and 120 to 140 were collected after ART initiation. Repertoires were downsampled to 5000 TRB nucleotide sequences, and summary statistics were averaged over 100 downsampling iterations. Only TRB sequences with CDR3 regions of at least seven amino acids were retained for analysis. Two measures captured diversity: a Shannon entropy-derived clonality score and the Gini coefficient. In repertoire networks, the top 5000 CDR3 amino acid sequences were linked whenever an edit distance of one separated two sequences. For TRB CDR3 amino acid sequences, GLIPH2 was used to predict antigen specificity groups and MHC restriction. CDR3 amino acid sequences were matched against VDJdb and McPAS-TCR to flag known CMV, EBV, HIV or tissue antigen associations. Pre-ART, post-ART and control groups were compared with Wilcoxon signed-rank tests and Holm-Bonferroni correction. TCRdb provides this immuneACCESS table in a form limited to in-frame rearrangements. Some clones are lacking; in checked studies, under half of them reflect an unresolved V gene, and why the rest are absent is not known. V, J and clone size were drawn from that table, and D and trimming were deduced from the DNA. The sample table records about 16,000 clones; about 86% of these occur just once. The ten largest clones take up about 8% of the sample.

Sequenced material: unsorted PBMCs, taken 0.1 years after starting antiretroviral therapy. The clonotype was recovered from a man aged 18 to 30 with HIV. The chain is assembled from TRBV2 and TRBJ2-7; the D gene remains uncertain. DNA sequence: TGTGCCAGCGAATATAACTTTGCCTACGAGCAGTACTTC. This codes for CASEYNFAYEQYF.